A single sample is the source of the 21 T cell receptor beta chains below, sequenced in a study of blood T cell repertoires in COVID-19. Using immunoSEQ multiplex PCR, the repertoire was profiled, and TCRdb retains in-frame clones only, with some absent. This table has 350,000 to 450,000 clones, approximately 90% appearing once. The specimen sequenced was peripheral blood. The receptors shown here come from a woman in her 40s with COVID-19, enrolled during active disease.

The chain has TRBV19 and TRBJ1-2; D gene unclear. This CDR3 comprises 17 residues. Germline V gene sequence: CDR1 LNHDA, CDR2 SQIVND (reference sequence). Trimming left V 0 bases short and J 4 bases short, with 18 bases between. CDR3 amino acids: CASSIDSQRMRSYGYTF. CDR3 in DNA: TGTGCCAGTAGTATAGACAGCCAGAGAATGCGGAGCTATGGCTACACCTTC.

The chain carries TRBV27 and TRBJ1-6, with TRBD1 matching 12 bases. This CDR3 contains 18 residues. The germline V gene has CDR1 MNHEY and CDR2 SMNVEV (reference sequence). The V and J ends lost 2 bases and 9 bases, in that order; junction bases with no gene match: 11. CDR3 sequence (DNA): TGTGCCAGCAGTTTAACCCTGGGACAGGGGGCTTTTTTTTCACCCCTCCACTTT. It translates to CASSLTLGQGAFFSPLHF.

The rearrangement links TRBV18 to TRBJ2-7; the match to TRBD1 covers 9 bases. The germline V gene has CDR1 KGHSH and CDR2 LQKENI. Trimming removed 5 bases from V and 3 bases from J; junction bases left unmatched: 5. This CDR3 contains 14 residues. This CDR3 reads CASSVRDRVYEQYF. CDR3 sequence (DNA): TGTGCCAGCTCAGTCCGGGACAGGGTCTACGAGCAGTACTTC.

The rearrangement uses TRBV16 and TRBJ2-7, with a tentative D call TRBD1 (6 bases). The germline CDR1 and CDR2 sequences are KGHSY and FQNENV. V lost 4 bases to trimming and J lost 7 bases, with 14 bases between them. The CDR3 is made up of 13 amino acids. The CDR3 DNA reads TGTGCCAGCAGCCTGGTGGGAAGGGGGGAGCAGTACTTC. As protein: CASSLVGRGEQYF.

This chain links TRBV18 with TRBJ1-1; D might be TRBD1 (5 bases). This CDR3 has 15 amino acids. CDR1 is KGHSH and CDR2 is LQKENI in the germline V gene. Between the trimmed V and J ends, which lost 5 bases and 0 bases, there was a span of 13 bases. This chain's CDR3 is CASSNTGILNTEAFF. The CDR3 nucleotides read TGTGCCAGCTCAAACACAGGTATATTGAACACTGAAGCTTTCTTT.

This chain joins TRBV9 and TRBJ1-5; D is perhaps TRBD1 (6 bases). The V and J ends lost 3 bases and 6 bases respectively, with 13 bases between them. The CDR3 runs 14 residues. Germline CDR1 SGDLS, CDR2 YYNGEE. The CDR3 region has the DNA TGTGCCAGCAGCGGCTCAGGGGAGGGTCAGCCCCAGCATTTT. Translating gives CASSGSGEGQPQHF.

This chain connects TRBV5-1 to TRBJ1-1, with D possibly matching TRBD1 (5 bases). The V and J ends lost 1 base and 3 bases respectively, with 13 bases between them. The CDR3 consists of 15 residues. The germline V gene encodes CDR1 SGHRS and CDR2 YFSETQ. The CDR3, as DNA: TGCGCCAGCAGCTTGATGGGACTGCTGGACACTGAAGCTTTCTTT. Its translation: CASSLMGLLDTEAFF.

This clone occurred a few times. The rearrangement uses TRBV19 and TRBJ1-4, with D hard to call. Trimming shortened V by 3 bases and J by 8 bases, and 16 bases separated the two germline ends. This CDR3 spans 15 amino acids. Germline values: CDR1 LNHDA, CDR2 SQIVND (reference sequence). CDR3 loop: CASSIFGAGKEKLFF. In DNA form, the CDR3 reads TGTGCCAGTAGTATCTTCGGAGCGGGAAAAGAAAAACTGTTTTTT. Together with reference TRBV19 and TRBJ1-4, the CDR3 gives the full variable domain: DGGITQSPKYLFRKEGQNVTLSCEQNLNHDAMYWYRQDPGQGLRLIYYSQIVNDFQKGDIAEGYSVSREKKESFPLTVTSAQKNPTAFYLCASSIFGAGKEKLFFGSGTQLSVL.

V usage is TRBV19 and J usage is TRBJ2-1; 8 bases are shared with TRBD2. Germline lookup yields CDR1 LNHDA and CDR2 SQIVND (reference sequence). CDR3 length: 15 residues. Trimming at V came to 4 bases and at J to 6 bases, leaving 8 bases not matched to a gene. The CDR3 sequence: CASSRGTRSSNEQFF. CDR3 bases: TGTGCCAGTAGTAGGGGGACTAGAAGTTCCAATGAGCAGTTCTTC.

V usage is TRBV15 and J usage is TRBJ2-3, with D perhaps matching TRBD2 (6 bases). Germline CDR1 is LNHNV and CDR2 is YYDKDF (reference sequence). This CDR3 is 16 amino acids long. Trimming pared 5 bases from V and 2 bases from J, leaving 17 bases between. CDR3 in DNA: TGTGCCACCAGCTCGAGTTGGGACTCTTCCACAGATACGCAGTATTTT. Its protein is CATSSSWDSSTDTQYF.

The chain uses TRBV28 and TRBJ1-2; 8 bases align to TRBD1. V lost 2 bases to trimming and J lost 7 bases; unmatched junction nucleotides: 12. From germline, CDR1 is MDHEN and CDR2 SYDVKM. The CDR3 extends over 16 amino acids. In nucleotides, the CDR3 is TGTGCCAGCAGTTTAGGGCAGGGGGCCAAAAACGGTGGCTACACCTTC. Amino acid sequence: CASSLGQGAKNGGYTF.

The chain combines TRBV13 with TRBJ2-7; the D gene is possibly TRBD1 (6 bases). V was clipped by 5 bases and J by 6 bases, with 20 bases between them. The CDR3 is 15 residues long. Germline CDR1 PRHDT, CDR2 FYEKMQ (reference sequence). The CDR3 DNA follows: TGTGCCAGCAGCGCAGGGGTGGGAGACTACGGCGAGCAGTACTTC. Translation gives CASSAGVGDYGEQYF. Supplemented by reference TRBV13 and TRBJ2-7, the full variable domain reads AAGVIQSPRHLIKEKRETATLKCYPIPRHDTVYWYQQGPGQDPQFLISFYEKMQSDKGSIPDRFSAQQFSDYHSELNMSSLELGDSALYFCASSAGVGDYGEQYFGPGTRLTVT.

Only one count was recorded for this clone. The chain combines TRBV9 with TRBJ1-6; TRBD1 is a possible D gene (6 bases). Germline CDR1 reads SGDLS; CDR2 reads YYNGEE. Trimming took 4 bases from V and 0 from J, leaving 14 bases between them. The CDR3 loop spans 17 amino acids. The CDR3 loop reads CASSTGTFSSYNSPLHF. For the CDR3, the DNA is TGTGCCAGCAGCACAGGGACGTTCAGCTCCTATAATTCACCCCTCCACTTT.

This chain joins TRBV28 and TRBJ1-1; the match to TRBD1 covers 8 bases. The trim removed 4 bases at V and 5 bases at J, leaving 9 bases unmatched. Germline V gives CDR1 MDHEN, CDR2 SYDVKM. This CDR3 spans 15 amino acids. The CDR3 nucleotides read TGTGCCAGCAGTTCGCAGGGGGCGCATGAGACTGAAGCTTTCTTT. The encoded protein is CASSSQGAHETEAFF.

The rearrangement uses TRBV28 and TRBJ1-2, with TRBD1 matching over 9 bases. This CDR3 has 18 residues. The germline CDR1 and CDR2 sequences are MDHEN and SYDVKM. V shed 0 bases, J shed 4 bases, and the junction held 12 bases outside the gene matches. DNA of the CDR3: TGTGCCAGCAGTTTATGGGCCCCCGGGACAGGGCTGAGCTATGGCTACACCTTC. Translated, it gives CASSLWAPGTGLSYGYTF.

A word on this clone: Other DNA sequences in the sample encode the same CDR3. This chain uses TRBV5-1 with TRBJ1-1, with 7 bases aligning to TRBD1. This CDR3 is 14 amino acids long. Trimming at V came to 4 bases and at J to 1 base, leaving 4 bases not matched to a gene. Germline assignment: CDR1 SGHRS and CDR2 YFSETQ. The CDR3 DNA follows: TGCGCCAGCAGCCGGGGACAGTCGAACACTGAAGCTTTCTTT. Encoded protein: CASSRGQSNTEAFF.

V and J are TRBV7-2 and TRBJ2-2, with D tentatively TRBD1 (6 bases). The CDR3 totals 16 residues. V lost 1 base, J lost 2 bases, and 11 bases lay in between. From germline, CDR1 is SGHTA and CDR2 FQGNSA. The CDR3 reads CASSLVRQANTGELFF. Here the CDR3 DNA reads TGTGCCAGCAGCTTAGTGCGACAGGCTAACACCGGGGAGCTGTTTTTT.

This chain connects TRBV6-5 to TRBJ1-1, with TRBD1 matching 7 bases. The junction had 3 bases not matched to a gene; V was cut back by 5 bases and J by 0 bases. Germline CDR1 reads MNHEY; CDR2 reads SVGAGI. The CDR3 has 14 amino acids. CDR3 sequence (DNA): TGTGCCAGCAGTCCCGGGACAGTGAACACTGAAGCTTTCTTT. Its translation is CASSPGTVNTEAFF.

The chain carries TRBV6-1 and TRBJ1-1; D possibly corresponds to TRBD1 (5 bases). The CDR3 is made up of 14 amino acids. Germline CDR1 is MNHNS and CDR2 is SASEGT. Trimming stripped 1 base from V and 11 bases from J, with 17 bases between. The CDR3 is CASSEGRGTKGAFF. Here the CDR3 DNA reads TGTGCCAGCAGTGAAGGAAGGGGTACCAAAGGGGCTTTCTTT.

The chain is built from TRBV25-1 and TRBJ2-1; perhaps TRBD2 as D (7 bases). The V gene's germline CDR1 is MGHDK and CDR2 SYGVNS. The CDR3 spans 17 residues. Trimming took off 7 bases at V and 7 bases at J, with 26 bases between the two ends. For the CDR3, the DNA is TGTGCCAGCACCCTAACCATGGGGGAGGGGGGGGTGAATGAGCAGTTCTTC. Translation: CASTLTMGEGGVNEQFF.

The rearrangement joins TRBV7-8 to TRBJ2-1; 11 bases map to TRBD2. The CDR3 is 22 amino acids. Germline CDR1 and CDR2: SGHVS and FQNEAQ. The V and J ends lost 5 bases and 6 bases, in that order; junction bases with no gene match: 27. The CDR3 nucleotides are TGTGCCAGCAGCCCTAGGTGGGGTTGGGGTAAAGTGTCGACTAGCGGGACCAATGAGCAGTTCTTC. The encoded protein is CASSPRWGWGKVSTSGTNEQFF. Full variable domain (rest looked up from reference TRBV7-8 and TRBJ2-1): GAGVSQSPRYKVAKRGQDVALRCDPISGHVSLFWYQQALGQGPEFLTYFQNEAQLDKSGLPSDRFFAERPEGSVSTLKIQRTQQEDSAVYLCASSPRWGWGKVSTSGTNEQFFGPGTRLTVL.